The rows below give T cell receptor beta chains drawn from one sample of a study of cytomegalovirus exposure and HLA in healthy donors. Only in-frame clones appear in the TCRdb table, and some are missing; sequencing was by immunoSEQ multiplex PCR. Of tens of thousands of clones detected, around 72% appear once; the ten largest clones hold about 22%. The sequenced sample consisted of PBMCs. The receptors originated from a woman aged 50 to 60 in good health and CMV-seropositive. CDR3s include the opening cysteine and the closing phenylalanine or tryptophan. A D gene is named only where the DNA matches it firmly. Rows may omit the clone size; those that give it use once, few, many or a size class.

V gene: TRBV7-2
J gene: TRBJ2-5
D gene: NA
clone size: NA
CDR3 DNA: TGTGCCAGCAGCCAAGATTTAAGACAGATTTACTTC
CDR3 protein: CASSQDLRQIYF

V gene: TRBV2
J gene: TRBJ2-7
D gene: NA
clone size: many
CDR3 DNA: TGTGCCAGCAGGAGAGCGGTGGTGGGATACGAGCAGTACTTC
CDR3 protein: CASRRAVVGYEQYF

V gene: TRBV13
J gene: TRBJ1-1
D gene: TRBD1
clone size: NA
CDR3 DNA: TGTGCCAGCAGCGACAGGGGGAACACTGAAGCTTTCTTT
CDR3 protein: CASSDRGNTEAFF

V gene: TRBV28
J gene: TRBJ2-7
D gene: TRBD2
clone size: NA
CDR3 DNA: TGTGCCAGCAGTTCTGGACTAGCGGGAGAATACGAGCAGTACTTC
CDR3 protein: CASSSGLAGEYEQYF

V gene: TRBV7-9
J gene: TRBJ2-4
D gene: NA
clone size: NA
CDR3 DNA: TGTGCCAGCAGCCCGTTGACAGGTCTAGCCAAAAACATTCAGTACTTC
CDR3 protein: CASSPLTGLAKNIQYF

V gene: TRBV29-1
J gene: TRBJ2-7
D gene: NA
clone size: NA
CDR3 DNA: TGCAGCGTTGAAGGAGGCGCAGTCGGTCGGGAGCAGTACTTC
CDR3 protein: CSVEGGAVGREQYF

V gene: TRBV6-1
J gene: TRBJ2-7
D gene: NA
clone size: NA
CDR3 DNA: TGTGCCAGCAGTGAAGTTGACTGGGCGGGATACGAGCAGTACTTC
CDR3 protein: CASSEVDWAGYEQYF

V gene: TRBV28
J gene: TRBJ2-5
D gene: NA
clone size: few
CDR3 DNA: TGTGCCAGCAGTTCCCCTGGGACAAGCCAAGAGACCCAGTACTTC
CDR3 protein: CASSSPGTSQETQYF

V gene: TRBV9
J gene: TRBJ1-4
D gene: TRBD1
clone size: NA
CDR3 DNA: TGTGCCAGCAGCGTTACCGACAGGGAGGAGGAAAAACTGTTTTTT
CDR3 protein: CASSVTDREEEKLFF

V gene: TRBV7-8
J gene: TRBJ2-5
D gene: TRBD2
clone size: NA
CDR3 DNA: TGTGCCAGCAGGACCGGGACTAACCAAGAGACCCAGTACTTC
CDR3 protein: CASRTGTNQETQYF

V gene: TRBV6-6
J gene: TRBJ1-4
D gene: TRBD1
clone size: few
CDR3 DNA: TGTGCCAGCAGTTACTCGATAGGGACAGGGACGGAAAAACTGTTTTTT
CDR3 protein: CASSYSIGTGTEKLFF

V gene: TRBV2
J gene: TRBJ1-1
D gene: NA
clone size: NA
CDR3 DNA: TGTGCCAGCATCGACAGGAACACTGAAGCTTTCTTT
CDR3 protein: CASIDRNTEAFF

V gene: TRBV27
J gene: TRBJ2-1
D gene: NA
clone size: NA
CDR3 DNA: TGTGCCAGCCGACTCTACAATGAGCAGTTCTTC
CDR3 protein: CASRLYNEQFF

V gene: TRBV19
J gene: TRBJ1-5
D gene: NA
clone size: NA
CDR3 DNA: TGTGCCAGTAAAGTTGGCAGCAATCAGCCCCAGCATTTT
CDR3 protein: CASKVGSNQPQHF

V gene: TRBV28
J gene: TRBJ2-3
D gene: TRBD2
clone size: NA
CDR3 DNA: TGTGCCAGCAGTTTATATGGCGGCGGGAGGAGGACAGATACGCAGTATTTT
CDR3 protein: CASSLYGGGRRTDTQYF

V gene: TRBV27
J gene: TRBJ1-4
D gene: NA
clone size: NA
CDR3 DNA: TGTGCCAGCAGTTTACGGGACAACAATGAAAAACTGTTTTTT
CDR3 protein: CASSLRDNNEKLFF

V gene: TRBV28
J gene: TRBJ2-7
D gene: TRBD2
clone size: NA
CDR3 DNA: TGTGCCAGCAGTCTCCCCGGGACTAGAGACGAGCAGTACTTC
CDR3 protein: CASSLPGTRDEQYF

V gene: TRBV7-8
J gene: TRBJ1-1
D gene: TRBD1
clone size: once
CDR3 DNA: TGTGCCAGCAGCACCCAGGGGGGACCCTATGAAGCTTTCTTT
CDR3 protein: CASSTQGGPYEAFF

V gene: TRBV7-2
J gene: TRBJ2-7
D gene: TRBD2
clone size: few
CDR3 DNA: TGTGCCAGCAGCTTAAAGAGGGCTAGCGGCCCGTACGAGCAGTACTTC
CDR3 protein: CASSLKRASGPYEQYF

V gene: TRBV27
J gene: TRBJ2-5
D gene: TRBD2
clone size: NA
CDR3 DNA: TGTGCCAGCAGTTTGGGCCCCCCGGGGGGAACGGCGAAAGAGACCCAGTACTTC
CDR3 protein: CASSLGPPGGTAKETQYF

V gene: TRBV9
J gene: TRBJ2-1
D gene: TRBD2
clone size: NA
CDR3 DNA: TGTGCCAGCAGCATTTCTAGCGGGGGGGGATACAATGAGCAGTTCTTC
CDR3 protein: CASSISSGGGYNEQFF

V gene: TRBV7-3
J gene: TRBJ2-2
D gene: NA
clone size: few
CDR3 DNA: TGTGCCAGCAGCTTAAATACAGCCAGTTCCGGGGAGCTGTTTTTT
CDR3 protein: CASSLNTASSGELFF

V gene: TRBV19
J gene: TRBJ2-2
D gene: NA
clone size: NA
CDR3 DNA: TGTGCCAGTAGTATCGGTCTAGCTGCCGGGGAGCTGTTTTTT
CDR3 protein: CASSIGLAAGELFF

V gene: TRBV4-2
J gene: TRBJ2-5
D gene: NA
clone size: NA
CDR3 DNA: TGTGCCAGCAGCCAAGATAGAGGAGCGCTTCAAGAGACCCAGTACTTC
CDR3 protein: CASSQDRGALQETQYF

V gene: TRBV5-1
J gene: TRBJ2-2
D gene: NA
clone size: NA
CDR3 DNA: TGCGCCAGCAGCTTTCTTCGCGACACCGGGGAGCTGTTTTTT
CDR3 protein: CASSFLRDTGELFF

V gene: TRBV6-6
J gene: TRBJ2-3
D gene: NA
clone size: once
CDR3 DNA: TGTGCCAGCAGCGCCATAGGCCAAACTAGGGATACGCAGTATTTT
CDR3 protein: CASSAIGQTRDTQYF